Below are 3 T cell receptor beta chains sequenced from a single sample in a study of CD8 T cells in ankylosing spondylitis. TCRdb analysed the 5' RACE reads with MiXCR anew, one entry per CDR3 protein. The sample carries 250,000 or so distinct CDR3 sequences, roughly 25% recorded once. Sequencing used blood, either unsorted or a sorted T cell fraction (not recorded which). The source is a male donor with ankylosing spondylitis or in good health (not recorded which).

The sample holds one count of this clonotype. The CDR3 sequence is CASSLSGDGYTF. The CDR3 region has the DNA TGTGCCAGCAGCTTATCTGGGGATGGCTACACCTTC. The chain links TRBV7-2 to TRBJ1-2; D unresolved. Germline CDR1 is SGHTA and CDR2 is FQGNSA. The V gene lost 2 bases and the J gene lost 6 bases, with 7 bases spanning the gap. This CDR3 is 12 amino acids long. Looking up the rest from reference TRBV7-2 and TRBJ1-2 gives the full variable domain: GAGVSQSPSNKVTEKGKDVELRCDPISGHTALYWYRQSLGQGLEFLIYFQGNSAPDKSGLPSDRFSAERTGGSVSTLTIQRTQQEDSAVYLCASSLSGDGYTFGSGTRLTVV.

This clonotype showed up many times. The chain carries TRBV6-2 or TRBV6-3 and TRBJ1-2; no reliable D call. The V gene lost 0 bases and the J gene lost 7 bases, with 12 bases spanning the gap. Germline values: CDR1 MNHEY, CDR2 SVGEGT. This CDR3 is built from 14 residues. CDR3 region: CASSYSMGSSGYTF. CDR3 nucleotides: TGTGCCAGCAGTTACTCTATGGGGTCTTCTGGCTACACCTTC.

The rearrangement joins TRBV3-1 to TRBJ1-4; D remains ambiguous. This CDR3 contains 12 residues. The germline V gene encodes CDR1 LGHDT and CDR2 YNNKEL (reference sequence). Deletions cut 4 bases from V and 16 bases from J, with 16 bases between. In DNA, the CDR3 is TGTGCCAGCAGCCGCCGGGGAACAGAGCCGTTTTTT. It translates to CASSRRGTEPFF.